A selection of T cell receptor beta chains follows, all from one sample in a study of T cell responses to AZD1222 COVID-19 vaccine. Repertoires were generated with immunoSEQ multiplex PCR, while TCRdb's copy carries only in-frame clones and drops some. The sample shows about 88,000 clones, around nine tenths of them seen only once. The specimen comprised peripheral blood, sampled on day 0 of MenACWY control vaccination. The receptors shown here come from an adult in good health. The CDR3 runs from the conserved cysteine through the conserved F or W. The D gene is left open where the match is weak. Some rows mark clone size as missing; the rest say once, few, many or name a class of expanded clone.

clone size: NA
D gene: TRBD1
J gene: TRBJ1-4
V gene: TRBV6-5
CDR3 DNA: TGTGCCAGCACACGCATGGACAGGGGGAATGAAAAACTGTTTTTT
CDR3 protein: CASTRMDRGNEKLFF

clone size: NA
D gene: NA
J gene: TRBJ2-2
V gene: TRBV7-8
CDR3 DNA: TGTGCCAGCAGCTGGGGCCTCACCGGGGAGCTGTTTTTT
CDR3 protein: CASSWGLTGELFF

clone size: NA
D gene: TRBD1
J gene: TRBJ2-3
V gene: TRBV12-3/TRBV12-4
CDR3 DNA: TGTGCCAGCCGGGACAGGGGTACAGATACGCAGTATTTT
CDR3 protein: CASRDRGTDTQYF

clone size: once
D gene: TRBD2
J gene: TRBJ2-3
V gene: TRBV3-1/TRBV3-2
CDR3 DNA: TGTGCCAGCAGCCAACCCCTGAGCGGGGGAGATACGCAGTATTTT
CDR3 protein: CASSQPLSGGDTQYF

clone size: NA
D gene: NA
J gene: TRBJ1-5
V gene: TRBV5-8
CDR3 DNA: TGTGCCAGCAGCCTGGGCCAGGCAGGTAATCAGCCCCAGCATTTT
CDR3 protein: CASSLGQAGNQPQHF

clone size: many
D gene: NA
J gene: TRBJ1-6
V gene: TRBV2
CDR3 DNA: TGTGCCAGCAGCGAGGGACTCCCGGGGGAATCACCCCTCCACTTT
CDR3 protein: CASSEGLPGESPLHF

clone size: NA
D gene: NA
J gene: TRBJ1-5
V gene: TRBV5-6
CDR3 DNA: TGTGCCAGCAGCTTGGCCAGGGGCCAGTATAGCAATCAGCCCCAGCATTTT
CDR3 protein: CASSLARGQYSNQPQHF

clone size: once
D gene: TRBD2
J gene: TRBJ2-1
V gene: TRBV5-5
CDR3 DNA: TGTGCCAGCAGCGCGACTAGCGGGCTACAGGAGGAGGGGCAGTTCTTC
CDR3 protein: CASSATSGLQEEGQFF

clone size: once
D gene: TRBD1
J gene: TRBJ1-6
V gene: TRBV6-5
CDR3 DNA: TGTGCCAGCAGTTACTCAGGACAGGGAGGATTCACGGCCCTCCACTTT
CDR3 protein: CASSYSGQGGFTALHF

clone size: NA
D gene: NA
J gene: TRBJ1-2
V gene: TRBV24-1
CDR3 DNA: TGTGCCACCAGTGACCTGAAAGGGACGGCTAACTATGGCTACACCTTC
CDR3 protein: CATSDLKGTANYGYTF

clone size: NA
D gene: TRBD1
J gene: TRBJ2-7
V gene: TRBV4-2
CDR3 DNA: TGTGCCAGCAGCCAAGAAGGGACAGTCTCCTACGAGCAGTACTTC
CDR3 protein: CASSQEGTVSYEQYF

clone size: NA
D gene: NA
J gene: TRBJ2-7
V gene: TRBV7-9
CDR3 DNA: TGTGCCAGCAGCGAACTTACTACCTACGAGCAGTACTTC
CDR3 protein: CASSELTTYEQYF

clone size: NA
D gene: TRBD2
J gene: TRBJ2-5
V gene: TRBV3-1/TRBV3-2
CDR3 DNA: TGTGCCAGCAGCCTAACTGGGACTAGCGGGATGGCCCAGTACTTC
CDR3 protein: CASSLTGTSGMAQYF

clone size: NA
D gene: TRBD1
J gene: TRBJ2-2
V gene: TRBV7-6
CDR3 DNA: TGTGCCAGCAGCGCCAGGGGGAAGGGAACCGGGGAGCTGTTTTTT
CDR3 protein: CASSARGKGTGELFF

clone size: NA
D gene: TRBD2
J gene: TRBJ2-1
V gene: TRBV7-8
CDR3 DNA: TGTGCCAGCAGCTTAGCGCAAGGGCTAGCGGGGCATGAGCAGTTCTTC
CDR3 protein: CASSLAQGLAGHEQFF

clone size: NA
D gene: NA
J gene: TRBJ1-5
V gene: TRBV4-3
CDR3 DNA: TGCGCCAGCAGTAAGGGTTTAAGCAATCAGCCCCAGCATTTT
CDR3 protein: CASSKGLSNQPQHF

clone size: NA
D gene: NA
J gene: TRBJ1-6
V gene: TRBV11-3
CDR3 DNA: TGTGCCAGCAGTCCGCTGCCCCAGGGCGATTCACCCCTCCACTTT
CDR3 protein: CASSPLPQGDSPLHF

clone size: NA
D gene: NA
J gene: TRBJ2-3
V gene: TRBV5-6
CDR3 DNA: TGTGCCAGCAGCTCTGGCACCCACGTTCCCACAGATACGCAGTATTTT
CDR3 protein: CASSSGTHVPTDTQYF

clone size: NA
D gene: NA
J gene: TRBJ1-2
V gene: TRBV2
CDR3 DNA: TGTGCCAGCAGTGATCAGGCGTCCAACTATGGCTACACCTTC
CDR3 protein: CASSDQASNYGYTF

clone size: NA
D gene: NA
J gene: TRBJ2-7
V gene: TRBV7-2
CDR3 DNA: TGTGCCAGCAGCTTAGCCCGGGGTCCCTACGAGCAGTACTTC
CDR3 protein: CASSLARGPYEQYF

clone size: NA
D gene: NA
J gene: TRBJ1-2
V gene: TRBV6-5
CDR3 DNA: TGTGCCAGCAGTTACACGGGTTACGGCTACACCTTC
CDR3 protein: CASSYTGYGYTF

clone size: once
D gene: NA
J gene: TRBJ1-4
V gene: TRBV11-2
CDR3 DNA: TGTGCCAGCAGTCCCGGGACCCAGAATGAAAAACTGTTTTTT
CDR3 protein: CASSPGTQNEKLFF

clone size: NA
D gene: NA
J gene: TRBJ2-1
V gene: TRBV6-6
CDR3 DNA: TGTGCCAGCAGCCGCCCTTCCGGTGAGCAGTTCTTC
CDR3 protein: CASSRPSGEQFF

clone size: NA
D gene: NA
J gene: TRBJ2-3
V gene: TRBV27
CDR3 DNA: TGTGCCAGCCGAATTTCTGCGCGGGAAAGAGATACGCAGTATTTT
CDR3 protein: CASRISARERDTQYF

clone size: once
D gene: TRBD1
J gene: TRBJ1-4
V gene: TRBV11-2
CDR3 DNA: TGTGCCAGCAGCTTAGACGGGACAGGGGTCTATGCTGAAAAACTGTTTTTT
CDR3 protein: CASSLDGTGVYAEKLFF

clone size: NA
D gene: TRBD1
J gene: TRBJ1-4
V gene: TRBV6-5
CDR3 DNA: TGTGCCAGCAGGACGGGACAGACCTATAATGAAAAACTGTTTTTT
CDR3 protein: CASRTGQTYNEKLFF

clone size: NA
D gene: NA
J gene: TRBJ2-7
V gene: TRBV7-3
CDR3 DNA: TGTGCCAGCAGCGAAACACATCAAGGGGGGTACGAGCAGTACTTC
CDR3 protein: CASSETHQGGYEQYF

clone size: NA
D gene: NA
J gene: TRBJ1-1
V gene: TRBV11-2
CDR3 DNA: TGTGCCAGCAGCCTAGACCGATTTCGTTCAAATGGGTTT
CDR3 protein: CASSLDRFRSNGF

clone size: NA
D gene: NA
J gene: TRBJ2-7
V gene: TRBV4-2
CDR3 DNA: TGTGCCAGCAGCCGGCCCCCAGGGGAGCAGTACTTC
CDR3 protein: CASSRPPGEQYF

clone size: NA
D gene: TRBD2
J gene: TRBJ2-1
V gene: TRBV18
CDR3 DNA: TGTGCCAGCTCACCAGGGAGGGAGCGGGTTGAGCAGTTCTTC
CDR3 protein: CASSPGRERVEQFF

clone size: few
D gene: TRBD1
J gene: TRBJ1-4
V gene: TRBV15
CDR3 DNA: TGTGCCACCAGCTCAACAGGGGACAGAGGGGAAAAACTGTTTTTT
CDR3 protein: CATSSTGDRGEKLFF

clone size: NA
D gene: TRBD1
J gene: TRBJ2-2
V gene: TRBV19
CDR3 DNA: TGTGCCAGTAGTATCCGACAGGGGATCACCGGGGAGCTGTTTTTT
CDR3 protein: CASSIRQGITGELFF

clone size: few
D gene: TRBD2
J gene: TRBJ2-7
V gene: TRBV10-1
CDR3 DNA: TGCGCCAGCAGTGATGGGATAGCGGGAGCTCAGTACTTC
CDR3 protein: CASSDGIAGAQYF

clone size: NA
D gene: NA
J gene: TRBJ1-2
V gene: TRBV19
CDR3 DNA: TGTGCCAGTAGTCCCACAGGAAACTATGGCTACACCTTC
CDR3 protein: CASSPTGNYGYTF

clone size: NA
D gene: TRBD1
J gene: TRBJ2-5
V gene: TRBV3-1/TRBV3-2
CDR3 DNA: TGTGCCAGCAGCCACGGACAGGGGGCGGGTGAGACCCAGTACTTC
CDR3 protein: CASSHGQGAGETQYF

clone size: NA
D gene: NA
J gene: TRBJ1-2
V gene: TRBV19
CDR3 DNA: TGTGCCAGTAGCCCACGGCAGACCTATGGCTACACCTTC
CDR3 protein: CASSPRQTYGYTF

clone size: few
D gene: NA
J gene: TRBJ1-4
V gene: TRBV5-1
CDR3 DNA: TGCGCCAGCAGCTTGGTGGGATTGAATGAAAAACTGTTTTTT
CDR3 protein: CASSLVGLNEKLFF

clone size: NA
D gene: NA
J gene: TRBJ2-7
V gene: TRBV2
CDR3 DNA: TGTGCCAGCAGTGGTCAAGGCCTCTCCGGAACAATGTACGAGCAGTACTTC
CDR3 protein: CASSGQGLSGTMYEQYF

clone size: NA
D gene: NA
J gene: TRBJ2-7
V gene: TRBV12-3/TRBV12-4
CDR3 DNA: TGTGCCAGCAGGCCGGGGACTCGCGAGCAGTACTTC
CDR3 protein: CASRPGTREQYF

clone size: NA
D gene: TRBD1
J gene: TRBJ2-2
V gene: TRBV27
CDR3 DNA: TGTGCCAGCAGTCGGACAGGGAAAACCGGGGAGCTGTTTTTT
CDR3 protein: CASSRTGKTGELFF

clone size: NA
D gene: NA
J gene: TRBJ1-4
V gene: TRBV18
CDR3 DNA: TGTGCCAGCTCACCCTTGGAGGATGAAAAACTGTTTTTT
CDR3 protein: CASSPLEDEKLFF

clone size: NA
D gene: NA
J gene: TRBJ1-1
V gene: TRBV5-5
CDR3 DNA: TGTGCCAGCAGCTGGGGGGACCAGAGGGGCACTGAAGCTTTCTTT
CDR3 protein: CASSWGDQRGTEAFF

clone size: NA
D gene: NA
J gene: TRBJ2-5
V gene: TRBV11-2
CDR3 DNA: TGTGCCAGCAGCTTAGTCGTGGGCGCGGCAGAGACCCAGTACTTC
CDR3 protein: CASSLVVGAAETQYF

clone size: once
D gene: TRBD1
J gene: TRBJ1-2
V gene: TRBV6-5
CDR3 DNA: TGTGCCAGCAGTAAGCCCTCCGGACAGGGTTCTGGCTACACCTTC
CDR3 protein: CASSKPSGQGSGYTF

clone size: once
D gene: TRBD2
J gene: TRBJ2-7
V gene: TRBV18
CDR3 DNA: TGTGCCAGCTCACCAGCTAGCGGCTACGAGCAGTACTTC
CDR3 protein: CASSPASGYEQYF

clone size: NA
D gene: NA
J gene: TRBJ1-6
V gene: TRBV5-5
CDR3 DNA: TGTGCCAGCAGCGGGACGGTAAACTATAATTCACCCCTCCACTTT
CDR3 protein: CASSGTVNYNSPLHF

clone size: NA
D gene: NA
J gene: TRBJ1-2
V gene: TRBV18
CDR3 DNA: TGTGCCAGCTCATCCCCCCTGAACGGCTATGGCTACACCTTC
CDR3 protein: CASSSPLNGYGYTF

clone size: NA
D gene: TRBD2
J gene: TRBJ2-3
V gene: TRBV19
CDR3 DNA: TGTGCCAGTAGTTTGGGACTAGCGGGCATCACAGATACGCAGTATTTT
CDR3 protein: CASSLGLAGITDTQYF

clone size: NA
D gene: NA
J gene: TRBJ1-3
V gene: TRBV28
CDR3 DNA: TGTGCCAGCAGCAACGAGAGGCCAGGGAACACCATATATTTT
CDR3 protein: CASSNERPGNTIYF

clone size: NA
D gene: NA
J gene: TRBJ2-3
V gene: TRBV2
CDR3 DNA: TGTGCCAGCAGTGCTTGGGAGGGGGCCCTCACAGATACGCAGTATTTT
CDR3 protein: CASSAWEGALTDTQYF

clone size: NA
D gene: TRBD1
J gene: TRBJ1-2
V gene: TRBV28
CDR3 DNA: TGTGCCAGCAGTCCTACTCCCGGGACAGGGGGGTATGGCTACACCTTC
CDR3 protein: CASSPTPGTGGYGYTF

clone size: NA
D gene: NA
J gene: TRBJ1-2
V gene: TRBV6-5
CDR3 DNA: TGTGCCAGCAGCCAGGGCGGCAGCTATGGCTACACCTTC
CDR3 protein: CASSQGGSYGYTF

clone size: NA
D gene: TRBD1
J gene: TRBJ1-1
V gene: TRBV7-8
CDR3 DNA: TGTGCCAGCAGCCTTCATGGACAGGGCGAAACTGAAGCTTTCTTT
CDR3 protein: CASSLHGQGETEAFF

clone size: NA
D gene: NA
J gene: TRBJ2-3
V gene: TRBV7-9
CDR3 DNA: TGTGCCAGCAGCTACGTGGGAGATACGCAGTATTTT
CDR3 protein: CASSYVGDTQYF